One and the same sample provided the 30 T cell receptor beta chains below, sequenced in a study of T-cell reconstitution after alpha-beta-depleted transplantation in children. The library targeted TCRbeta and was prepared with unique molecular identifiers. MiXCR, applied by TCRdb to the PCR reads, yields one record per CDR3 protein. The data show around 300,000 distinct CDR3 sequences, about a quarter seen once. The sample in question was PBMCs, mostly from graft donor cells, obtained 180 days after TCRalphabeta/CD19-depleted stem cell transplant. All receptors derive from a male patient younger than 18 who had a stem cell transplant for acute lymphoblastic leukemia, so the T cells may come from the graft donor.

This clonotype was seen a single time. V gene TRBV11-2 combines with J gene TRBJ1-1, with 8 bases identical to TRBD1. The J segment lost 3 bases and the V segment lost 3 bases, leaving 15 bases of the junction unmatched. This CDR3 spans 18 amino acids. CDR1 SGHAT and CDR2 FQNNGV come from the germline V gene. DNA for the CDR3: TGTGCCAGCAGCTTCCGTAGCCCGCAACAGGGGGTAGACACTGAAGCTTTCTTT. Protein product: CASSFRSPQQGVDTEAFF.

The chain recombines TRBV4-1 with TRBJ1-5; D may be TRBD1 (6 bases). The CDR3 loop spans 13 amino acids. Trimming removed 5 bases from V and 3 bases from J, with 8 bases in between. Germline loops: CDR1 MGHRA, CDR2 YSYEKL. The DNA for the CDR3 is TGCGCCAGCAGCGGGGGGCTCAATCAGCCCCAGCATTTT. Protein: CASSGGLNQPQHF.

This clonotype was seen at least ten times. The chain recombines TRBV5-1 with TRBJ2-1; D is uncertain. Germline V gene lookup returns CDR1 SGHRS and CDR2 YFSETQ. V lost 4 bases, J lost 0 bases, and 17 bases lay in between. This CDR3 spans 17 amino acids. The CDR3 nucleotides read TGCGCCAGCAGCCCGTTCACCGGTAGGGACTCCTACAATGAGCAGTTCTTC. It is translated as CASSPFTGRDSYNEQFF.

The rearrangement joins TRBV11-1 to TRBJ2-6; no reliable D call. Germline loops: CDR1 SGHAT, CDR2 FQDESV (reference sequence). V was cut by 5 bases and J by 0 bases, with 17 bases left in between. There are 18 residues in the CDR3. The CDR3 here is CASSPPLSFNSGANVLTF. The CDR3 DNA sequence: TGTGCCAGCAGCCCTCCCCTGAGTTTCAACTCTGGGGCCAACGTCCTGACTTTC.

This clonotype was seen more than once but under ten times. The chain combines TRBV29-1 with TRBJ1-1; the D is unclear. Germline V gene data show CDR1 as SQVTM and CDR2 as ANQGSEA. The CDR3 contains 11 residues. CDR3 in amino acids: CSSSLNTEAFF. Written as DNA, the CDR3 is TGCAGTTCGTCTCTGAACACTGAAGCTTTCTTT.

This clonotype has at least ten counts. The germline gene is not matched at one end of the junction; a read error may be the cause. The genes are TRBV7-2 and TRBJ2-1; D tentatively fits TRBD1 or TRBD2 (6 bases each). CDR1 is SGHTA and CDR2 is FQGNSA in the germline V gene. CDR3 length: 14 residues. The CDR3 reads CASSLAGQYNEQFF. Written as DNA, the CDR3 is TGCGCCAGCAGCTTGGCGGGACAATACAATGAGCAGTTCTTC.

This chain connects TRBV12-3 or TRBV12-4 to TRBJ1-2; D not certain. Between the trimmed V and J ends, which lost 3 bases and 5 bases, there was a span of 7 bases. CDR3 length: 12 amino acids. The CDR3 nucleotides read TGTGCCAGCAGTTTCGATTTTTATGGCTACACCTTC. This codes for CASSFDFYGYTF.

This clonotype was detected a few times. V usage is TRBV5-1 and J usage is TRBJ2-1, with TRBD2 identical over 11 bases. The CDR3 has 17 residues. CDR1 is SGHRS and CDR2 is YFSETQ in the germline V gene. With 0 bases clipped from V and 4 bases from J, the junction kept 6 bases outside the gene matches. The chain's CDR3 is CASSLAVAGGIYNEQFF. DNA of the CDR3: TGCGCCAGCAGCTTGGCCGTAGCGGGAGGGATTTACAATGAGCAGTTCTTC.

This sequence joins TRBV6-1 and TRBJ2-7; 13 bases agree with TRBD2. The CDR3 has 17 amino acids. CDR1 is MNHNS and CDR2 is SASEGT in the germline V gene. V shed 6 bases and J 0 bases; nucleotides not matched to a gene: 8. The CDR3 DNA is TGTGCCAGCAGCCTCGGGACTAGCGGGATCCTCTCCTACGAGCAGTACTTC. As protein: CASSLGTSGILSYEQYF.

This clonotype was observed a few times. The chain combines TRBV4-1 with TRBJ2-3; TRBD1 is a possible D gene (5 bases). Germline-derived CDR1 and CDR2 are MGHRA and YSYEKL. CDR3 length: 16 amino acids. Trimming stripped 5 bases from V and 1 base from J, with 16 bases between. The DNA for the CDR3 is TGCGCCAGCAGCTTAGGCCAGGGTAAGGGCACAGATACGCAGTATTTT. Its protein product is CASSLGQGKGTDTQYF.

The chain links TRBV7-3 to TRBJ1-1; D is unresolved. The germline gives CDR1 SGHTA, CDR2 FQGTGA. CDR3 length equals 15 residues. V was shortened by 8 bases and J by 0 bases, with 16 bases between the two germline ends. The CDR3 sequence is CASALLTLMNTEAFF. In DNA form, the CDR3 reads TGTGCCAGCGCCCTTCTGACGTTGATGAACACTGAAGCTTTCTTT.

In its sample, this clonotype was seen a few times. The chain carries TRBV6-5 and TRBJ1-2; TRBD1 matches 8 bases. Germline trimming cut 4 bases from V and 4 bases from J; bases unmatched to any gene: 14. This CDR3 contains 17 residues. From germline, CDR1 is MNHEY and CDR2 SVGAGI. The CDR3 reads CASSSPLKTGALYGYTF. In nucleotides, the CDR3 is TGTGCCAGCAGTTCTCCCCTCAAGACAGGGGCCCTCTATGGCTACACCTTC.

The chain combines TRBV4-2 with TRBJ2-1; D is ambiguous. CDR1 and CDR2 from the germline V gene are LGHNA and YNFKEQ. The CDR3 loop spans 12 amino acids. Trimming took off 0 bases at V and 15 bases at J, with 12 bases between the two ends. CDR3 loop: CASSQDPGLAFF. As DNA, the CDR3 is TGTGCCAGCAGCCAAGACCCAGGCCTTGCGTTCTTC.

The rearrangement links TRBV5-1 to TRBJ1-2, with TRBD1 identical over 8 bases. CDR1 and CDR2 from the germline V gene are SGHRS and YFSETQ. The CDR3 spans 16 residues. V was pared by 0 bases and J by 6 bases, with 10 bases of the junction left unmatched. DNA for the CDR3: TGCGCCAGCAGCTTGGAAGTGCAGGGGGCAATGGATGGCTACACCTTC. This codes for CASSLEVQGAMDGYTF.

The gene calls are TRBV7-6 and TRBJ2-1, with D tentatively TRBD1 (6 bases). Trimming removed 4 bases at V and 4 bases at J, with 11 bases between. The CDR3 contains 14 residues. Germline CDR1 SGHVS, CDR2 FNYEAQ. The chain's CDR3 is CASSSTTGYNEQFF. CDR3 DNA: TGTGCCAGCAGCTCAACAACAGGGTACAATGAGCAGTTCTTC. The entire variable domain, with the rest obtained from reference TRBV7-6 and TRBJ2-1, is as follows: GAGVSQSPRYKVTKRGQDVALRCDPISGHVSLYWYRQALGQGPEFLTYFNYEAQQDKSGLPNDRFSAERPEGSISTLTIQRTEQRDSAMYRCASSSTTGYNEQFFGPGTRLTVL.

This clonotype appeared a few times. The genes are TRBV9 and TRBJ1-6; D may be TRBD1 (5 bases). This CDR3 is 15 amino acids long. Trimming cost V 4 bases and J 7 bases, with 15 bases left between them. CDR1 and CDR2 from the germline V gene are SGDLS and YYNGEE. CDR3 in amino acids: CASSTRPGPNSPLHF. The CDR3 region has the DNA TGTGCCAGCAGCACACGCCCGGGACCCAATTCACCCCTCCACTTT.

This clonotype was seen a handful of times. The chain employs TRBV29-1 and TRBJ2-4, with D perhaps matching TRBD1 or TRBD2 (5 bases each). Germline V gene sequence: CDR1 SQVTM, CDR2 ANQGSEA. Trimming cost V 4 bases and J 5 bases, with 12 bases left between them. This CDR3 comprises 13 residues. The CDR3 is CSVVFTGQNIQYF. The CDR3 nucleotides read TGCAGCGTTGTTTTTACGGGGCAAAACATTCAGTACTTC.

A few counts support this clonotype. The J gene is TRBJ2-3, the V gene TRBV29-1, with 13 bases that match TRBD2. The CDR3 runs to 15 residues. The J segment lost 4 bases and the V segment lost 8 bases, leaving 9 bases of the junction unmatched. In germline, CDR1 is SQVTM, CDR2 ANQGSEA. The CDR3 sequence: CSFRTSGSVADTQYF. The CDR3 DNA reads as TGCAGCTTCAGGACTAGCGGGAGTGTAGCAGATACGCAGTATTTT.

This clonotype came up a few times. V usage is TRBV12-3 or TRBV12-4 and J usage is TRBJ1-1, with 12 bases aligning to TRBD1. The CDR3 totals 15 residues. Trimming removed 6 bases from V and 11 bases from J; junction bases left unmatched: 13. As DNA, the CDR3 is TGTGCCAGCAGCCGAACCGGGACAGGGGGCGTGTGGGCTTTCTTT. Protein: CASSRTGTGGVWAFF.

The chain couples TRBV5-1 to TRBJ2-7; no clear D gene. V was clipped by 0 bases and J by 2 bases, with 12 bases between them. Germline V gene lookup returns CDR1 SGHRS and CDR2 YFSETQ. The CDR3 extends over 15 amino acids. CDR3 nucleotide sequence: TGCGCCAGCAGCTTGGTGGGGTGGAGACCCTACGAGCAGTACTTC. Its protein is CASSLVGWRPYEQYF. The entire variable domain, with the rest obtained from reference TRBV5-1 and TRBJ2-7, is as follows: KAGVTQTPRYLIKTRGQQVTLSCSPISGHRSVSWYQQTPGQGLQFLFEYFSETQRNKGNFPGRFSGRQFSNSRSEMNVSTLELGDSALYLCASSLVGWRPYEQYFGPGTRLTVT.

In this sample, this clonotype turned up a few times. The genes are TRBV29-1 and TRBJ2-7; 10 bases align to TRBD2. The germline gives CDR1 SQVTM, CDR2 ANQGSEA. Unmatched junction bases numbered 12, after V lost 4 bases and J lost 3 bases. The CDR3 runs 16 residues. The CDR3 nucleotides are TGCAGCGTTGCTGGATTAGCGGGAGGCCCAATCTACGAGCAGTACTTC. Amino acids: CSVAGLAGGPIYEQYF.

The sample holds a few counts of this clonotype. This CDR3 is CASSVGSGYNQPQHF. CDR3 nucleotide sequence: TGTGCCAGCAGCGTAGGTTCAGGCTACAATCAGCCCCAGCATTTT. The V call is TRBV9, the J call TRBJ1-5; D gene ambiguous. V gave up 0 bases and J gave up 3 bases, with 10 bases separating them. Germline CDR1 is SGDLS and CDR2 is YYNGEE. This CDR3 is built from 15 residues.

This clonotype was observed a few times. The V gene is TRBV15, the J gene TRBJ2-7; 7 bases align to TRBD2. Germline CDR1 reads LNHNV; CDR2 reads YYDKDF (reference sequence). CDR3 size: 15 residues. V shed 3 bases and J 3 bases; nucleotides not matched to a gene: 8. CDR3 coding DNA: TGTGCCACCAGCAGCGGGGGGTCTTCTAACTACGAGCAGTACTTC. This encodes CATSSGGSSNYEQYF. Complete variable domain (other parts from reference TRBV15 and TRBJ2-7): DAMVIQNPRYQVTQFGKPVTLSCSQTLNHNVMYWYQQKSSQAPKLLFHYYDKDFNNEADTPDNFQSRRPNTSFCFLDIRSPGLGDTAMYLCATSSGGSSNYEQYFGPGTRLTVT.

The sample holds a few counts of this clonotype. The J gene is TRBJ2-2, the V gene TRBV29-1, with 8 bases identical to TRBD2. The CDR3 has 14 residues. V lost 7 bases and J lost 3; bases outside the gene matches: 7. CDR1 SQVTM and CDR2 ANQGSEA come from the germline V gene. CDR3 nucleotide sequence: TGCAGCGGTGGGCGAGCGGGAGACACCGGGGAGCTGTTTTTT. It specifies CSGGRAGDTGELFF.

The rearrangement links TRBV7-8 to TRBJ2-5; D might be TRBD2 (6 bases). V was pared by 1 base and J by 3 bases, with 12 bases between. This CDR3 has 15 residues. CDR1 is SGHVS, CDR2 FQNEAQ, per germline. CDR3 residues: CASSLVGTLKETQYF. CDR3 sequence (DNA): TGTGCCAGCAGCTTAGTTGGGACTCTCAAAGAGACCCAGTACTTC.

This clonotype came up a few times. The J gene is TRBJ2-2, the V gene TRBV29-1; D unclear. V lost 6 bases, J lost 6 bases, and 8 bases lay in between. CDR1 and CDR2 (germline): SQVTM, ANQGSEA. This CDR3 contains 11 residues. CDR3 in amino acids: CSVQTPGELFF. The DNA for the CDR3 is TGCAGCGTGCAAACGCCCGGGGAGCTGTTTTTT.

This clonotype has more than one count but fewer than ten. The V gene is TRBV12-3 or TRBV12-4, the J gene TRBJ1-4; perhaps TRBD1 as D (5 bases). The CDR3 totals 15 residues. Trimming cost V 5 bases and J 1 base, with 11 bases left between them. The CDR3 coding sequence is TGTGCCAGCAGTGCAAGGACACTAACTAATGAAAAACTGTTTTTT. Its protein is CASSARTLTNEKLFF.

This rearrangement joins TRBV13 to TRBJ1-3, with 7 positions matching TRBD1. Looked up from germline, CDR1 is PRHDT and CDR2 is FYEKMQ (reference sequence). After removal of 3 bases from V and 0 bases from J, the junction contained 5 bases not matched to a gene. The CDR3 consists of 16 residues. The CDR3 loop is CASSFGTAYSGNTIYF. The CDR3 DNA reads TGTGCCAGCAGCTTCGGGACAGCTTACTCTGGAAACACCATATATTTT.

In this sample, this clonotype turned up a few times. The rearrangement uses TRBV9 and TRBJ2-7, with 9 positions matching TRBD2. This CDR3 is 15 amino acids long. The germline CDR1 and CDR2 sequences are SGDLS and YYNGEE. Trimming took 1 base from V and 0 from J; bases not matched to a gene: 2. As DNA, the CDR3 is TGTGCCAGCAGCGTATCAGCGGGGGGCTCCTACGAGCAGTACTTC. Translating it yields CASSVSAGGSYEQYF.

This clonotype appeared a few times. The rearrangement links TRBV5-1 to TRBJ1-1; tentative D call: TRBD1 (5 bases). The germline V gene has CDR1 SGHRS and CDR2 YFSETQ. Deletions cut 4 bases from V and 1 base from J, with 14 bases between. This CDR3 comprises 15 residues. CDR3 in amino acids: CASSSPGRQNTEAFF. The DNA of the CDR3 is TGCGCCAGCAGCAGCCCGGGACGGCAGAACACTGAAGCTTTCTTT.